This T cell receptor beta chain was found in a study of cytomegalovirus exposure and HLA in healthy donors. Study-wide points: With later analysis, a missense DCLRE1C variant became linked to TCR beta V- and J-gene trimming. Donors belonging to an Asian-associated ancestry cluster reportedly showed fewer N-insertions in productive TCRs than the roughly 700-donor mean, according to what a later analysis found.

Comments on this clone: Its antigen remains unknown.

PCR involved 60 Vbeta and 13 Jbeta primers. The table came from immunoSEQ multiplex PCR; TCRdb's copy has only in-frame clones and leaves some out. The sample has some 120,000 clones, around 80% seen once; the top ten hold more than 1%. Germline CDR1 reads GTSNPN; CDR2 reads SVGIG (reference sequence). The CDR3 extends over 15 amino acids. V was cut by 0 bases and J by 4 bases, with 15 bases left in between. The sample was PBMCs. This receptor was identified in a female donor in good health and CMV-seronegative. The chain links TRBV30 to TRBJ1-1; D not resolved. CDR3 sequence (DNA): TGTGCCTGGAGTGTTGGATTCACTAGAAGCACTGAAGCTTTCTTT. Residues: CAWSVGFTRSTEAFF.